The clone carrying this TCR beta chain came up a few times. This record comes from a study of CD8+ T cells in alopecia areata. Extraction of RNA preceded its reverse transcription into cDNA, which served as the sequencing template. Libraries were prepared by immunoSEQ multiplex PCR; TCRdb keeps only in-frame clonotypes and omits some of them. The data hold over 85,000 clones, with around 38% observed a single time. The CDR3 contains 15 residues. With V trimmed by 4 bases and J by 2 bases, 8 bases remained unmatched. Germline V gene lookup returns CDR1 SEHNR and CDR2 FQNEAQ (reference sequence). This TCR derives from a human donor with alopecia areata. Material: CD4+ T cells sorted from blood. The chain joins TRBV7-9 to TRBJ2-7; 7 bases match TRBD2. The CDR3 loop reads CASSSWTRLAYEQYF. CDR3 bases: TGTGCCAGCAGCTCCTGGACTAGATTAGCCTACGAGCAGTACTTC.